Shown below are 30 T cell receptor beta chains from a single sample sequenced in a study of somatic mutations in cytotoxic T cells in rheumatoid arthritis. The method was immunoSEQ multiplex PCR; TCRdb's version includes in-frame clones alone and lacks a portion of them. Of about 20,000 clones in the sample, less than 90% were seen once. Sequences were obtained from CD8+ T cells sorted from blood. These receptors came from a middle-aged man in good health.

The V and J genes are TRBV11-2 and TRBJ2-1, with D possibly being TRBD2 (6 bases). The CDR3 spans 15 residues. V lost 5 bases to trimming and J lost 4 bases, with 15 bases between them. Germline V gives CDR1 SGHAT, CDR2 FQNNGV. The CDR3 nucleotides are TGTGCCAGCAGCCGGCGCGGGAACCCTTACAATGAGCAGTTCTTC. Its protein is CASSRRGNPYNEQFF.

V is TRBV10-2 and J is TRBJ1-5; no clear D gene. CDR3 length: 14 residues. Trimming cost V 1 base and J 0 bases, with 4 bases left between them. Germline V gene data show CDR1 as WSHSY and CDR2 as SAAADI. The chain's CDR3 is CASSEFHSNQPQHF. The CDR3 DNA reads TGCGCCAGCAGTGAGTTTCATAGCAATCAGCCCCAGCATTTT.

The chain employs TRBV5-8 and TRBJ2-7; the D gene could be TRBD1 or TRBD2 (6 bases each). Germline CDR1 reads SGHTS; CDR2 reads YDEGEE. The CDR3 is 16 residues long. With 1 base removed from V and 2 bases from J, the gap between germline ends came to 16 bases. CDR3 nucleotides: TGTGCCAGCAGCTTGACAAACAGGGCGGGACCCTACGAGCAGTACTTC. This encodes CASSLTNRAGPYEQYF.

The CDR3 region is CASSEPLATNEKLFF. CDR3 bases: TGTGCCAGCAGTGAACCCCTTGCAACTAATGAAAAACTGTTTTTT. The chain carries TRBV25-1 and TRBJ1-4; D is unclear. The CDR3 totals 15 residues. Trimming shortened V by 2 bases and J by 0 bases, and 7 bases separated the two germline ends. Germline V gene lookup returns CDR1 MGHDK and CDR2 SYGVNS.

The genes are TRBV9 and TRBJ1-3; D remains ambiguous. CDR3 length: 15 residues. The V and J ends lost 0 bases and 4 bases respectively, with 11 bases between them. From germline, CDR1 is SGDLS and CDR2 YYNGEE. CDR3 amino acids: CASSVGVGLGNTIYF. The CDR3 region has the DNA TGTGCCAGCAGCGTAGGAGTAGGGCTCGGAAACACCATATATTTT.

The chain joins TRBV10-3 to TRBJ2-1, with D unresolved. V was pared by 3 bases and J by 5 bases, with 17 bases between. CDR1 ENHRY and CDR2 SYGVKD come from the germline V gene. This CDR3 contains 16 residues. CDR3 amino acids: CAISEYGEMTNNEQFF. In DNA form, the CDR3 reads TGTGCCATCAGTGAATATGGGGAAATGACCAACAATGAGCAGTTCTTC.

The CDR3 coding sequence is TGTGCCAGCAGCTTTTATCAGAACACTGAAGCTTTCTTT. Its translation is CASSFYQNTEAFF. This chain joins TRBV27 and TRBJ1-1; no reliable D call. The CDR3 has 13 amino acids. The V end lost 6 bases, the J end lost 1 base, and 9 bases lay between the germline ends. Germline values: CDR1 MNHEY, CDR2 SMNVEV (reference sequence).

CDR3 DNA: TGCGCCAGCAGCCAATCCCAGGGCTACGAGCAGTACTTC. As protein: CASSQSQGYEQYF. The chain is built from TRBV4-3 and TRBJ2-7; weak D call: TRBD1 (5 bases). The germline V gene encodes CDR1 LGHNA and CDR2 YSLEER. V lost 2 bases, J lost 3 bases, and 8 bases lay in between. CDR3 size: 13 residues.

This clone has a handful of counts. V gene TRBV27 combines with J gene TRBJ1-2; D remains ambiguous. V lost 5 bases, J lost 3 bases, and 10 bases lay in between. Germline lookup yields CDR1 MNHEY and CDR2 SMNVEV (reference sequence). The CDR3 extends over 13 amino acids. The chain's CDR3 is CASSRYSDYGYTF. In nucleotides, the CDR3 is TGTGCCAGCAGTCGGTACAGCGACTATGGCTACACCTTC.

The rearrangement uses TRBV19 and TRBJ2-1, with a weak D call TRBD1 (7 bases). In germline, CDR1 is LNHDA, CDR2 SQIVND (reference sequence). Deletions cut 5 bases from V and 4 bases from J, with 12 bases between. This CDR3 is built from 14 residues. The CDR3 here is CASSPQGGYNEQFF. The CDR3 DNA is TGTGCCAGTAGTCCCCAGGGGGGATACAATGAGCAGTTCTTC. Drawing the rest from reference TRBV19 and TRBJ2-1, the complete variable domain is DGGITQSPKYLFRKEGQNVTLSCEQNLNHDAMYWYRQDPGQGLRLIYYSQIVNDFQKGDIAEGYSVSREKKESFPLTVTSAQKNPTAFYLCASSPQGGYNEQFFGPGTRLTVL.

The chain has TRBV4-2 and TRBJ1-4; perhaps TRBD1 as D (5 bases). From germline, CDR1 is LGHNA and CDR2 YNFKEQ. The CDR3 is 15 amino acids. Trimming left V 1 base short and J 6 bases short, with 12 bases between. Here the CDR3 reads CASSQVWQGDEKLFF. CDR3 bases: TGTGCCAGCAGCCAAGTGTGGCAGGGAGATGAAAAACTGTTTTTT.

The table lists this clone with a few counts. The chain combines TRBV11-2 with TRBJ2-7; D unresolved. Germline CDR1 SGHAT, CDR2 FQNNGV. V shed 1 base and J shed 2 bases, with 3 bases lying between them. The CDR3 contains 12 residues. The CDR3 DNA sequence: TGTGCCAGCAGCTTAGCCCCCTACGAGCAGTACTTC. Protein sequence: CASSLAPYEQYF.

The gene calls are TRBV30 and TRBJ2-1; 10 bases are a match to TRBD2. This CDR3 spans 22 amino acids. The V segment lost 0 bases and the J segment 4 bases; nucleotides outside the gene matches: 24. Germline V CDR1 and CDR2: GTSNPN, SVGIG (reference sequence). For the CDR3, the DNA is TGTGCCTGGAGTGTAGGGGCAGCGGGAGGGCCGTTTGTACAAGTTCGGTACAATGAGCAGTTCTTC. Amino acid sequence: CAWSVGAAGGPFVQVRYNEQFF.

This rearrangement joins TRBV7-8 to TRBJ2-1; no firm D call. The germline CDR1 and CDR2 sequences are SGHVS and FQNEAQ. The CDR3 spans 17 residues. The V and J ends lost 1 base and 0 bases respectively, with 13 bases between them. For the CDR3, the DNA is TGTGCCAGCAGCTTAGGTCGGTTTGGGAACTCCTACAATGAGCAGTTCTTC. This encodes CASSLGRFGNSYNEQFF.

The CDR3 DNA follows: TGTGCCAGCAGCGGGTGGGGCCTCTCCACAATAGTCACCGGGGAGCTGTTTTTT. Protein: CASSGWGLSTIVTGELFF. The V gene is TRBV2, the J gene TRBJ2-2, with TRBD1 as a possible D gene (5 bases). This CDR3 has 18 amino acids. V was pared by 6 bases and J by 4 bases, with 24 bases between. Germline CDR1 and CDR2: SNHLY and FYNNEI. Based on the CDR3 plus reference TRBV2 and TRBJ2-2, the full variable domain is EPEVTQTPSHQVTQMGQEVILRCVPISNHLYFYWYRQILGQKVEFLVSFYNNEISEKSEIFDDQFSVERPDGSNFTLKIRSTKLEDSAMYFCASSGWGLSTIVTGELFFGEGSRLTVL.

The chain employs TRBV5-5 and TRBJ2-1, with 9 bases aligning to TRBD2. The CDR3 is made up of 15 amino acids. The J segment lost 4 bases and the V segment lost 1 base, leaving 3 bases of the junction unmatched. The germline gives CDR1 SGHKS, CDR2 YYEKEE (reference sequence). CDR3 residues: CASSLWLAGYNEQFF. The DNA of the CDR3 is TGTGCCAGCAGCTTGTGGCTAGCGGGATACAATGAGCAGTTCTTC.

The chain combines TRBV27 with TRBJ2-7; D gene uncertain. Germline V CDR1 and CDR2: MNHEY, SMNVEV (reference sequence). Trimming removed 3 bases from V and 1 base from J, with 7 bases in between. This CDR3 region has 13 residues. The CDR3 here is CASSLTFSYEQYF. In DNA form, the CDR3 reads TGTGCCAGCAGTTTGACTTTTTCCTACGAGCAGTACTTC.

This chain joins TRBV5-6 and TRBJ2-7; 10 positions match TRBD1. Looked up from germline, CDR1 is SGHDT and CDR2 is YYEEEE. The CDR3 sequence is 15 residues long. The V segment lost 3 bases and the J segment 6 bases; nucleotides outside the gene matches: 9. CDR3 region: CASSWGPGQGSEQYF. The CDR3 bases are TGTGCCAGCAGCTGGGGACCGGGACAGGGGAGCGAGCAGTACTTC.

V is TRBV15 and J is TRBJ2-5; D unresolved. V was shortened by 3 bases and J by 5 bases, with 10 bases between the two germline ends. The CDR3 has 13 residues. Germline V gene sequence: CDR1 LNHNV, CDR2 YYDKDF (reference sequence). CDR3 DNA: TGTGCCACCAGCAGGCATCTTCAGGAGACCCAGTACTTC. Protein sequence: CATSRHLQETQYF.

The V call is TRBV5-1, the J call TRBJ2-3; D possibly uses TRBD1 or TRBD2 (5 bases each). Germline CDR1 is SGHRS and CDR2 is YFSETQ. V lost 4 bases and J 2 bases, leaving 8 bases between the germline ends. The CDR3 is 13 amino acids. The CDR3 nucleotides read TGCGCCAGCAGCACGGGGACCACAGATACGCAGTATTTT. Residues: CASSTGTTDTQYF.

In its sample, this clone was seen once. V gene TRBV27 combines with J gene TRBJ2-7, with no clear D. V was trimmed by 1 base and J by 5 bases, leaving 12 bases between them. The V gene's germline CDR1 is MNHEY and CDR2 SMNVEV (reference sequence). The CDR3 is 14 residues long. The CDR3 region is CASSLFSVPDEQYF. In nucleotides, the CDR3 is TGTGCCAGCAGTTTATTCTCGGTCCCGGACGAGCAGTACTTC.

The chain joins TRBV4-3 to TRBJ2-7; D gene ambiguous. Looked up from germline, CDR1 is LGHNA and CDR2 is YSLEER. This CDR3 spans 16 amino acids. V lost 3 bases to trimming and J lost 2 bases, with 17 bases between them. DNA of the CDR3: TGCGCCAGCAGCCAGTCGCGACGAGCAGACGCCTACGAGCAGTACTTC. This codes for CASSQSRRADAYEQYF.

This sequence joins TRBV13 and TRBJ2-7; D uncertain. V was clipped by 5 bases and J by 2 bases, with 7 bases between them. This CDR3 region has 12 residues. Germline V gene data show CDR1 as PRHDT and CDR2 as FYEKMQ (reference sequence). CDR3 nucleotides: TGTGCCAGCAGCAGATTGACCTACGAGCAGTACTTC. Protein: CASSRLTYEQYF. Combining the CDR3 with reference TRBV13 and TRBJ2-7 gives the whole variable domain AAGVIQSPRHLIKEKRETATLKCYPIPRHDTVYWYQQGPGQDPQFLISFYEKMQSDKGSIPDRFSAQQFSDYHSELNMSSLELGDSALYFCASSRLTYEQYFGPGTRLTVT.

The V call is TRBV30, the J call TRBJ2-7; 9 bases are a match to TRBD1. Looked up from germline, CDR1 is GTSNPN and CDR2 is SVGIG (reference sequence). V trimming: 1 base; J trimming: 4 bases; junction bases outside the gene matches: 11. The CDR3 consists of 16 residues. CDR3 region: CAWSEGRWDREYEQYF. Here the CDR3 DNA reads TGTGCCTGGAGTGAAGGGAGGTGGGACAGGGAGTACGAGCAGTACTTC.

This chain joins TRBV5-4 and TRBJ2-1; 8 bases are a match to TRBD2. In germline, CDR1 is SGHNT, CDR2 YYREEE (reference sequence). V shed 2 bases, J shed 3 bases, and the junction held 7 bases outside the gene matches. This CDR3 region has 16 residues. DNA for the CDR3: TGTGCCAGCAGCTTCGGAGCGGGAGAGTTCTACAATGAGCAGTTCTTC. This gives the protein CASSFGAGEFYNEQFF.

The chain recombines TRBV27 with TRBJ1-5; tentative D call: TRBD1 (5 bases). The CDR3 contains 15 residues. Germline CDR1 MNHEY, CDR2 SMNVEV (reference sequence). V lost 8 bases and J 0 bases, leaving 14 bases between the germline ends. CDR3 nucleotides: TGTGCCAGCGGCCAGGGCTTTAATAGCAATCAGCCCCAGCATTTT. Translation: CASGQGFNSNQPQHF.

V gene TRBV30 combines with J gene TRBJ2-1; D perhaps matches TRBD1 (6 bases). The CDR3 extends over 14 amino acids. V was clipped by 7 bases and J by 8 bases, with 21 bases between them. Per germline, CDR1 GTSNPN and CDR2 SVGIG (reference sequence). The CDR3 protein is CASDRHPREDEQFF. The CDR3 nucleotides read TGTGCCTCCGACAGGCACCCCAGAGAGGATGAGCAGTTCTTC.

This chain links TRBV15 with TRBJ1-3; no clear D. CDR1 and CDR2 (germline): LNHNV, YYDKDF (reference sequence). Between the trimmed V and J ends, which lost 5 bases and 8 bases, there was a span of 13 bases. The CDR3 totals 13 residues. The CDR3 loop reads CATSPLPRDTIYF. The CDR3 nucleotides read TGTGCCACCAGCCCCCTGCCCCGGGACACCATATATTTT.

A single count supports this clone. The chain couples TRBV6-5 to TRBJ2-1; 9 nucleotides match TRBD1. V lost 2 bases to trimming and J lost 6 bases; unmatched junction nucleotides: 5. Germline lookup yields CDR1 MNHEY and CDR2 SVGAGI. The CDR3 is 15 residues long. The CDR3 protein is CASSYGTGLGNEQFF. The DNA of the CDR3 is TGTGCCAGCAGTTACGGGACAGGGTTAGGCAATGAGCAGTTCTTC.

The rearrangement uses TRBV28 and TRBJ1-5; TRBD1 is a possible D gene (5 bases). Germline V gene data show CDR1 as MDHEN and CDR2 as SYDVKM. This CDR3 has 17 residues. The V end lost 0 bases, the J end lost 6 bases, and 18 bases lay between the germline ends. CDR3 sequence reads: CASSLWLGQGLVQPQHF. The DNA for the CDR3 is TGTGCCAGCAGTTTATGGTTAGGGCAGGGTCTGGTTCAGCCCCAGCATTTT.